This TCR beta chain derives from a study of T cell clusters in autoimmune cytopenias. At the level of the study: Healthy control donors averaged 56 years of age, with a median of roughly 64 years.

Multiplex touch-down PCR amplified TRB using TRB-A and TRB-B pools in one tube. TCRdb re-called the multiplex PCR reads, yielding one record per CDR3 amino acid sequence without DNA. This specimen shows 5,000 to 6,500 distinct CDR3 sequences; the ten leading clones hold roughly 19%. TRB amplification used approximately 250 ng of peripheral blood genomic DNA. This clonotype is deemed medium-sized (0.01 to 0.1%) by its frequency. From germline, CDR1 is KGHDR and CDR2 SFDVKD. The CDR3 is 13 amino acids. The data also belong to a second study, concerning T cell repertoires in aging, cancer and after chemotherapy. Turning to that study: Clear clonal overlap appeared across healthy donor samples taken over several months to years. The whole study produced a dataset of around 9 million TCR reads. Compared with age-matched healthy donors, untreated hematological or solid cancer patients showed higher blood TCR clonality.

V gene TRBV24-1 combines with J gene TRBJ1-3. The sample was peripheral blood. This TCR was sampled from a human donor in good health. The CDR3 region is CATSPRFGNTIYF.